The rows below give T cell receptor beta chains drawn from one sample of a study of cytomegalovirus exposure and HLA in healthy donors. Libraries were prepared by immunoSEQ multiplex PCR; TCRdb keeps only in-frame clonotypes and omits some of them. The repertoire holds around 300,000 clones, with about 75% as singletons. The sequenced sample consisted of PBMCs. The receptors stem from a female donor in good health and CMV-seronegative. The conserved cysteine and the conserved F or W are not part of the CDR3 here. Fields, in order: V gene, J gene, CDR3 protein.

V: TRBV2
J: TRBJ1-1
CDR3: ASSVLAGGLVNTEAF

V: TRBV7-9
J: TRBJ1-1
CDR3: ASSLVSGITEAF

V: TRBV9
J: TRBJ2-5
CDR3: ASSPRAPFGTQY

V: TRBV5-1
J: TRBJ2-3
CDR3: ASRRLALSTDTQY

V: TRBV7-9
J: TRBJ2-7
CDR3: SSTTTVGGGSYEQY

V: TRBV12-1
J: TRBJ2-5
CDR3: ASSLGKRDLQETQY

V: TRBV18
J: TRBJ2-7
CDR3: ASSPRTGASYEQY

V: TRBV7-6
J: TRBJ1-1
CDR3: ASSAGPNTEAF

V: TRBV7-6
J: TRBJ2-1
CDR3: ASSFSGRNEQF

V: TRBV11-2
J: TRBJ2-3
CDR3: ASSLGGTGTDTQY

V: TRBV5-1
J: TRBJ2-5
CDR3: ASSYQTSGIQETQY

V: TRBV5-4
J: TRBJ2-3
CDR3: ASRPGLAGDTQY

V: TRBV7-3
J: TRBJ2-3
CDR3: ASSPRSRGTDTQY

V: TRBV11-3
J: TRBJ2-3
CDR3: ASSLGGRDYFTDTQY

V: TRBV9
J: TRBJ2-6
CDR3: ASSVEGAGANVLT

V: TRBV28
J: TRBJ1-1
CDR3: ASRRDRGREPF

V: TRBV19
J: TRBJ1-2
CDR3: ASQQGAYGYT

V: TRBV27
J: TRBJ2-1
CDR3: ASSLGDRLRGGQF